The 12 T cell receptor beta chains given below trace back to one sample, sequenced in a study of blood T cell repertoires in COVID-19. Using immunoSEQ multiplex PCR, the repertoire was profiled, and TCRdb retains in-frame clones only, with some absent. The sample yields about 300,000 clones, roughly 86% seen once. Sequences were obtained from peripheral blood. Every receptor here comes from a man between 18 and 35 years old with active or convalescent COVID-19.

The chain links TRBV11-2 to TRBJ1-2; tentative D call: TRBD1 (6 bases). V dropped 5 bases and J dropped 1 base, with 17 bases sitting between them. Germline V gene sequence: CDR1 SGHAT, CDR2 FQNNGV. CDR3 size: 16 residues. CDR3 in amino acids: CASSARTEERNYGYTF. CDR3 DNA sequence: TGTGCCAGCAGCGCAAGGACAGAGGAGCGTAACTATGGCTACACCTTC. The full variable domain, with the rest looked up from reference TRBV11-2 and TRBJ1-2, is EAGVAQSPRYKIIEKRQSVAFWCNPISGHATLYWYQQILGQGPKLLIQFQNNGVVDDSQLPKDRFSAERLKGVDSTLKIQPAKLEDSAVYLCASSARTEERNYGYTFGSGTRLTVV.

The chain is built from TRBV2 and TRBJ2-7; TRBD2 might be the D (5 bases). The germline V gene has CDR1 SNHLY and CDR2 FYNNEI. This CDR3 has 11 residues. V lost 6 bases, J lost 5 bases, and 8 bases lay in between. The CDR3 region has the DNA TGTGCCAGCAGCGGACTCAACGAGCAGTACTTC. This codes for CASSGLNEQYF.

Concerning this clone: This specimen includes other DNA sequences encoding the same CDR3. V usage is TRBV27 and J usage is TRBJ2-7; D unclear. This CDR3 is 13 amino acids long. Deletions cut 0 bases from V and 3 bases from J, with 6 bases between. Germline loops: CDR1 MNHEY, CDR2 SMNVEV (reference sequence). In DNA form, the CDR3 reads TGTGCCAGCAGTTTATCCGATAGCTACGAGCAGTACTTC. Translated, it gives CASSLSDSYEQYF.

The chain couples TRBV15 to TRBJ1-5; 7 positions match TRBD1. V lost 5 bases to trimming and J lost 0 bases; unmatched junction nucleotides: 10. The CDR3 covers 17 residues. CDR1 LNHNV and CDR2 YYDKDF come from the germline V gene (reference sequence). In DNA, the CDR3 is TGTGCCACCAGCCGACGGACAGGCCCCTATAGCAATCAGCCCCAGCATTTT. The encoded protein is CATSRRTGPYSNQPQHF.

V usage is TRBV24-1 and J usage is TRBJ1-4; D not resolved. Trimming removed 1 base from V and 4 bases from J, with 12 bases in between. The V gene's germline CDR1 is KGHDR and CDR2 SFDVKD. The CDR3 is 16 amino acids. The CDR3 DNA reads TGTGCCACCAGTGATTTTGAGAGGGAGGATAATGAAAAACTGTTTTTT. It translates to CATSDFEREDNEKLFF.

The chain is built from TRBV12-3 or TRBV12-4 and TRBJ1-5; D is uncertain. V gave up 2 bases and J gave up 6 bases, with 5 bases separating them. CDR3 length equals 12 residues. CDR3 region: CASSLSGQPQHF. Written as DNA, the CDR3 is TGTGCCAGCAGTTTAAGCGGTCAGCCCCAGCATTTT.

V usage is TRBV10-3 and J usage is TRBJ1-4, with TRBD1 matching over 7 bases. Germline CDR1 reads ENHRY; CDR2 reads SYGVKD. This CDR3 contains 16 residues. V was clipped by 6 bases and J by 0 bases; unmatched bases: 7. The CDR3 DNA sequence: TGTGCCATCAGACCGGGACAGAAGACAACTAATGAAAAACTGTTTTTT. Amino acid sequence: CAIRPGQKTTNEKLFF.

V gene TRBV9 combines with J gene TRBJ1-6; D uncertain. The V gene lost 4 bases and the J gene lost 11 bases, with 19 bases spanning the gap. The CDR3 loop spans 15 amino acids. CDR1 and CDR2 (germline): SGDLS, YYNGEE. The CDR3 loop is CASSPRKGGQAPLHF. Here the CDR3 DNA reads TGTGCCAGCAGCCCTCGTAAGGGAGGCCAAGCACCCCTCCACTTT.

The V call is TRBV5-1, the J call TRBJ1-1, with D perhaps matching TRBD1 (6 bases). This CDR3 comprises 15 residues. V lost 0 bases to trimming and J lost 1 base, with 10 bases between them. Germline CDR1 SGHRS, CDR2 YFSETQ. CDR3 in amino acids: CASSLEVRGNTEAFF. Written as DNA, the CDR3 is TGCGCCAGCAGCTTGGAGGTCAGGGGGAACACTGAAGCTTTCTTT. The full variable domain, its missing parts supplied by reference TRBV5-1 and TRBJ1-1, is KAGVTQTPRYLIKTRGQQVTLSCSPISGHRSVSWYQQTPGQGLQFLFEYFSETQRNKGNFPGRFSGRQFSNSRSEMNVSTLELGDSALYLCASSLEVRGNTEAFFGQGTRLTVV.

The gene calls are TRBV11-2 and TRBJ2-7; 10 bases map to TRBD2. This CDR3 has 13 amino acids. CDR1 is SGHAT, CDR2 FQNNGV, per germline. J was trimmed by 7 bases and V by 5 bases; bases with no gene match: 5. CDR3 coding DNA: TGTGCCAGCAGCCCGGGACTAGCGCAAGAGCAGTACTTC. This translates into CASSPGLAQEQYF.

The chain couples TRBV4-1 to TRBJ2-5; 7 nucleotides agree with TRBD1. J gave up 2 bases and V 4 bases, and 4 bases lay outside the gene matches. Germline CDR1 reads MGHRA; CDR2 reads YSYEKL. CDR3 length: 14 residues. The CDR3 nucleotides are TGCGCCAGCAGCCCGGGACAGCCTCAAGAGACCCAGTACTTC. Translation: CASSPGQPQETQYF.

The chain has TRBV6-2 or TRBV6-3 and TRBJ1-1, with 10 positions matching TRBD1. Trimming removed 5 bases from V and 5 bases from J; junction bases left unmatched: 11. Germline V gene lookup returns CDR1 MNHEY and CDR2 SVGEGT. The CDR3 has 16 residues. The CDR3 protein is CASSRGETGGRTEAFF. CDR3 coding DNA: TGTGCCAGCAGTAGGGGGGAGACAGGGGGCAGGACTGAAGCTTTCTTT.